The next 27 T cell receptor beta chains were all read from a single sample in a study of T cell clusters in autoimmune cytopenias. TRB was amplified by touch-down multiplex PCR, primer pools A and B combined. Each CDR3 protein gets one entry in TCRdb, which reprocessed the multiplex PCR reads and gives no DNA. The listing contains some 3,000 distinct CDR3 sequences. TRB amplification used approximately 250 ng of peripheral blood genomic DNA. The data also belong to a second study, concerning T cell repertoires in aging, cancer and after chemotherapy.

Specimen: peripheral blood. All receptors derive from a human donor in good health.

This clonotype is called medium-sized based on its frequency. The chain is built from TRBV5-5 and TRBJ2-5; TCRdb proposes TRBD2, but this gene call is untestable without DNA. Germline values: CDR1 SGHKS, CDR2 YYEKEE (reference sequence). The CDR3 runs to 13 residues. CDR3 region: CASTLEGRETQYF.

The V and J genes are TRBV12-3 or TRBV12-4 and TRBJ2-1; TCRdb reports TRBD1, a call that lacks DNA to check it against. CDR3 size: 13 residues. This CDR3 reads CASSQPGGETQFF.

By frequency, this clonotype is medium-sized. The V call is TRBV27, the J call TRBJ1-2; the D gene TCRdb calls, TRBD1, cannot be checked with no DNA. CDR3 size: 15 residues. Germline V gene data show CDR1 as MNHEY and CDR2 as SMNVEV (reference sequence). The CDR3 spells CASSHSGTRGLGYTF.

This clonotype ranks as medium-sized (0.01 to 0.1%) in terms of frequency. The rearrangement links TRBV24-1 to TRBJ2-1; TCRdb's D gene call, TRBD1, goes unchecked for lack of DNA. This CDR3 spans 14 amino acids. Germline V lookup: CDR1 KGHDR, CDR2 SFDVKD. CDR3 amino acids: CATSLGGPHNEQFF.

In terms of frequency, this clonotype is large. J is TRBJ2-3 and V is TRBV12-3 or TRBV12-4. The CDR3 sequence is 11 residues long. CDR3 protein: CASTLGYTQYF.

This clonotype is called medium-sized based on its frequency. The chain couples TRBV24-1 to TRBJ1-2; the D call of TRBD1 rests on TCRdb alone, since no DNA is present to check it. Germline assignment: CDR1 KGHDR and CDR2 SFDVKD. The CDR3 is made up of 15 amino acids. CDR3 in amino acids: CATSSPGKSYDGYTF.

The V gene is TRBV20-1, the J gene TRBJ1-1. Germline lookup yields CDR1 DFQATT and CDR2 SNEGSKA (reference sequence). This CDR3 is built from 14 residues. The CDR3 loop reads CSARGGRANTEAFF.

This clonotype counts as medium-sized (0.01 to 0.1%) by frequency. The chain carries TRBV24-1 and TRBJ2-1. There are 13 residues in the CDR3. Germline assignment: CDR1 KGHDR and CDR2 SFDVKD. CDR3 in amino acids: CATSDFWSREQFF.

This clonotype shows up as large by frequency. The genes are TRBV29-1 and TRBJ2-1. The CDR3 is 13 amino acids. CDR1 and CDR2 (germline): SQVTM, ANQGSEA. CDR3 loop: CSVSTESYNEQFF.

Frequency places this clonotype as medium-sized. This sequence joins TRBV5-6 and TRBJ1-3; the TCRdb call, TRBD1, lacks DNA for checking. This CDR3 has 16 amino acids. Germline V gives CDR1 SGHDT, CDR2 YYEEEE. CDR3 in amino acids: CASSKTATTLENTIYF.

This clonotype registers medium-sized by frequency. The V call is TRBV10-3, the J call TRBJ2-7. Per the germline V gene, CDR1 is ENHRY and CDR2 is SYGVKD. The CDR3 runs 12 residues. The CDR3 reads CAITGQPYEQYF.

The chain recombines TRBV30 with TRBJ2-7; TCRdb selects TRBD1, and the lack of DNA leaves this call unchecked. CDR3 length: 14 amino acids. Germline-derived CDR1 and CDR2 are GTSNPN and SVGIG (reference sequence). The CDR3 protein is CAWSDHRNLYEQYF.

By frequency, this clonotype is medium-sized (0.01 to 0.1%). The chain is built from TRBV18 and TRBJ2-7; TCRdb lists TRBD1, though no DNA is available to test this call. CDR3 length: 15 residues. The germline gives CDR1 KGHSH, CDR2 LQKENI. CDR3 region: CASSPPGQGGNEQYF.

This chain uses TRBV28 with TRBJ1-5; checking the TCRdb D call of TRBD1 is not possible without DNA. The length of the CDR3 is 13 residues. Germline V gives CDR1 MDHEN, CDR2 SYDVKM. Here the CDR3 reads CASSDRGLRPQHF. Variable domain in full (rest from reference TRBV28 and TRBJ1-5): DVKVTQSSRYLVKRTGEKVFLECVQDMDHENMFWYRQDPGLGLRLIYFSYDVKMKEKGDIPEGYSVSREKKERFSLILESASTNQTSMYLCASSDRGLRPQHFGDGTRLSIL.

This clonotype registers medium-sized by frequency. The rearrangement uses TRBV10-3 and TRBJ2-1; the D call from TCRdb, TRBD1, cannot be confirmed without DNA. CDR3 length: 15 amino acids. Germline V gene sequence: CDR1 ENHRY, CDR2 SYGVKD. The CDR3 protein is CAISETGTPGNEQFF.

The chain links TRBV20-1 to TRBJ1-4; TCRdb's assignment of TRBD1 cannot be checked, as there is no DNA. CDR3 length: 12 residues. Germline values: CDR1 DFQATT, CDR2 SNEGSKA (reference sequence). The CDR3 loop is CSARMAGEKLFF.

By frequency, this clonotype is large. This chain links TRBV19 with TRBJ2-3; checking the TCRdb D call of TRBD1 is not possible without DNA. Germline CDR1 reads LNHDA; CDR2 reads SQIVND (reference sequence). The CDR3 is 15 residues long. The CDR3 region is CASSAGTGGADTQYF.

This clonotype is deemed medium-sized by its frequency. This chain connects TRBV6-2 or TRBV6-3 to TRBJ1-1; TCRdb selects TRBD1, and the lack of DNA leaves this call unchecked. The CDR3 loop spans 13 amino acids. The germline V gene has CDR1 MNHEY and CDR2 SVGEGT. CDR3 region: CASRSPGTPLAFF.

This clonotype is medium-sized (0.01 to 0.1%) by frequency. This chain uses TRBV5-5 with TRBJ1-1. CDR3 size: 15 residues. Germline V gene data show CDR1 as SGHKS and CDR2 as YYEKEE (reference sequence). CDR3: CASSLWYFGNTEAFF. Together with reference TRBV5-5 and TRBJ1-1, the CDR3 gives the full variable domain: DAGVTQSPTHLIKTRGQQVTLRCSPISGHKSVSWYQQVLGQGPQFIFQYYEKEERGRGNFPDRFSARQFPNYSSELNVNALLLGDSALYLCASSLWYFGNTEAFFGQGTRLTVV.

This clonotype is labeled medium-sized based on frequency. V and J are TRBV12-3 or TRBV12-4 and TRBJ2-7; the TCRdb call, TRBD1, lacks DNA for checking. The CDR3 loop spans 16 amino acids. The CDR3 region is CASSLGSRGGSYEQYF.

This clonotype is deemed medium-sized by its frequency. V gene TRBV30 combines with J gene TRBJ2-3; TCRdb's assignment of TRBD2 cannot be checked, as there is no DNA. CDR3 length: 16 amino acids. Germline assignment: CDR1 GTSNPN and CDR2 SVGIG (reference sequence). CDR3 sequence: CAWGFGTSGGTDTQYF.

Its frequency marks this clonotype as medium-sized. The chain is built from TRBV27 and TRBJ1-2; TCRdb's assignment of TRBD1 cannot be checked, as there is no DNA. CDR1 is MNHEY and CDR2 is SMNVEV in the germline V gene (reference sequence). The CDR3 has 13 amino acids. CDR3 sequence reads: CASSPGQSYGYTF.

The rearrangement links TRBV5-1 to TRBJ2-7; absent DNA, TCRdb's TRBD2 call cannot be checked. The CDR3 has 18 amino acids. Per germline, CDR1 SGHRS and CDR2 YFSETQ. The CDR3 spells CASSTAGLAGRSSYEQYF.

Measured by frequency, this clonotype is medium-sized. The gene calls are TRBV5-6 and TRBJ2-5; TCRdb returns TRBD2, unconfirmable since there is no DNA. The CDR3 runs 13 residues. Looked up from germline, CDR1 is SGHDT and CDR2 is YYEEEE. The chain's CDR3 is CASSFTRVETQYF.

Judged by frequency, this clonotype is large. The chain is built from TRBV29-1 and TRBJ2-5; TCRdb indicates TRBD2, and absent DNA this call remains unverified. The CDR3 consists of 12 residues. Germline V gives CDR1 SQVTM, CDR2 ANQGSEA. The CDR3 sequence: CSVAGGPGTQYF.

This clonotype is identified as medium-sized from frequency. The rearrangement uses TRBV18 and TRBJ2-7; TCRdb selects TRBD2, and the lack of DNA leaves this call unchecked. The germline gives CDR1 KGHSH, CDR2 LQKENI. The CDR3 spans 15 residues. This CDR3 reads CASSPPGGFSYEQYF.

This clonotype is called medium-sized based on its frequency. This rearrangement joins TRBV7-9 to TRBJ1-1; lacking DNA, the TRBD1 call made by TCRdb goes unchecked. CDR3 length: 13 residues. Germline-derived CDR1 and CDR2 are SEHNR and FQNEAQ (reference sequence). CDR3 sequence: CASSLVQGAFAFF.